The 23 T cell receptor beta chains presented below share a single source sample, sequenced in a study of cytomegalovirus exposure and HLA in healthy donors. Repertoires were generated with immunoSEQ multiplex PCR, while TCRdb's copy carries only in-frame clones and drops some. Of some 130,000 clones in the sample, approximately 84% were seen once. The material sequenced was PBMCs. All receptors derive from a man aged 25 to 40 in good health and CMV-seropositive.

The V call is TRBV6-1, the J call TRBJ2-2; 7 bases line up with TRBD1. V lost 6 bases and J lost 1; bases outside the gene matches: 2. CDR1 is MNHNS and CDR2 is SASEGT in the germline V gene. CDR3 length equals 14 residues. The CDR3 coding sequence is TGTGCCAGCAGGCGGACAGGGAACACCGGGGAGCTGTTTTTT. Translating it yields CASRRTGNTGELFF.

This clone appeared a single time. The J gene is TRBJ2-3, the V gene TRBV7-9; the match to TRBD2 covers 10 bases. With 5 bases clipped from V and 5 bases from J, the junction kept 7 bases outside the gene matches. The CDR3 is made up of 15 amino acids. Per germline, CDR1 SEHNR and CDR2 FQNEAQ (reference sequence). The CDR3 sequence is CASSVTGLALDTQYF. The CDR3 nucleotides read TGTGCCAGCAGCGTTACGGGACTAGCGTTAGATACGCAGTATTTT.

This chain links TRBV7-8 with TRBJ2-7; D gene unclear. Trimming cost V 2 bases and J 1 base, with 9 bases left between them. Per the germline V gene, CDR1 is SGHVS and CDR2 is FQNEAQ. The CDR3 spans 14 residues. In DNA, the CDR3 is TGTGCCAGCAGCTTATATGCAGGATCCTACGAGCAGTACTTC. Translating gives CASSLYAGSYEQYF. Complete variable domain (other parts from reference TRBV7-8 and TRBJ2-7): GAGVSQSPRYKVAKRGQDVALRCDPISGHVSLFWYQQALGQGPEFLTYFQNEAQLDKSGLPSDRFFAERPEGSVSTLKIQRTQQEDSAVYLCASSLYAGSYEQYFGPGTRLTVT.

The chain combines TRBV7-9 with TRBJ1-4; 8 bases are a match to TRBD1. CDR1 SEHNR and CDR2 FQNEAQ come from the germline V gene (reference sequence). This CDR3 is built from 14 residues. V dropped 4 bases and J dropped 8; count of bases not matched to a gene: 6. In nucleotides, the CDR3 is TGTGCCAGCAGCTCGGGACAGGTTTGGGAAAAACTGTTTTTT. Amino acid sequence: CASSSGQVWEKLFF. The full variable domain, completed using reference TRBV7-9 and TRBJ1-4, is DTGVSQNPRHKITKRGQNVTFRCDPISEHNRLYWYRQTLGQGPEFLTYFQNEAQLEKSRLLSDRFSAERPKGSFSTLEIQRTEQGDSAMYLCASSSGQVWEKLFFGSGTQLSVL.

The chain uses TRBV9 and TRBJ1-3; the match to TRBD1 covers 8 bases. V was pared by 4 bases and J by 0 bases, with 6 bases of the junction left unmatched. This CDR3 has 16 residues. The germline CDR1 and CDR2 sequences are SGDLS and YYNGEE. The DNA of the CDR3 is TGTGCCAGCAGCCCATGGACAGGGAGCTCTGGAAACACCATATATTTT. Residues: CASSPWTGSSGNTIYF.

This clone was counted many times. This chain connects TRBV29-1 to TRBJ1-2, with TRBD1 matching over 8 bases. The V segment lost 6 bases and the J segment 3 bases; nucleotides outside the gene matches: 3. This CDR3 has 12 residues. Looked up from germline, CDR1 is SQVTM and CDR2 is ANQGSEA. In DNA form, the CDR3 reads TGCAGCGTCAACAGGGGGGACTATGGCTACACCTTC. This gives the protein CSVNRGDYGYTF.

The genes are TRBV18 and TRBJ2-7; weak D call: TRBD1 (6 bases). This CDR3 is built from 14 residues. Deletions cut 0 bases from V and 4 bases from J, with 10 bases between. The germline V gene encodes CDR1 KGHSH and CDR2 LQKENI. This CDR3 reads CASSPPRDRYEQYF. The CDR3 DNA sequence: TGTGCCAGCTCACCACCGAGAGACAGGTACGAGCAGTACTTC.

The chain is built from TRBV29-1 and TRBJ2-3; 11 bases are a match to TRBD2. Trimming at V came to 4 bases and at J to 4 bases, leaving 4 bases not matched to a gene. The CDR3 consists of 14 residues. Per germline, CDR1 SQVTM and CDR2 ANQGSEA. The CDR3, as DNA: TGCAGCGTTGCCGGGACTAGCGGCGCAGATACGCAGTATTTT. This translates into CSVAGTSGADTQYF.

J is TRBJ1-3 and V is TRBV30; a weak D match, TRBD1 (6 bases). V was pared by 2 bases and J by 0 bases, with 11 bases between. The V gene's germline CDR1 is GTSNPN and CDR2 SVGIG (reference sequence). This CDR3 spans 15 amino acids. The CDR3 protein is CAWSKWDNSGNTIYF. CDR3 coding DNA: TGTGCCTGGAGTAAATGGGACAACTCTGGAAACACCATATATTTT.

The J gene is TRBJ2-3, the V gene TRBV7-8, with 9 positions matching TRBD2. CDR1 is SGHVS, CDR2 FQNEAQ, per germline. The CDR3 spans 19 residues. The V segment lost 5 bases and the J segment 1 base; nucleotides outside the gene matches: 16. CDR3 in amino acids: CASSQLQVAGVVGTDTQYF. The CDR3 bases are TGTGCCAGCAGCCAGCTCCAGGTAGCGGGAGTGGTCGGCACAGATACGCAGTATTTT.

The chain uses TRBV11-2 and TRBJ1-2, with no clear D. Trimming took 6 bases from V and 8 from J, leaving 10 bases between them. CDR3 size: 11 residues. Germline CDR1 is SGHAT and CDR2 is FQNNGV. The CDR3 spells CASRLLVGYTF. The CDR3 DNA sequence: TGTGCCAGCAGGCTCTTAGTGGGCTACACCTTC. The variable domain in full, with the rest retrieved from reference TRBV11-2 and TRBJ1-2, is EAGVAQSPRYKIIEKRQSVAFWCNPISGHATLYWYQQILGQGPKLLIQFQNNGVVDDSQLPKDRFSAERLKGVDSTLKIQPAKLEDSAVYLCASRLLVGYTFGSGTRLTVV.

This clone was counted only a few times. The chain has TRBV2 and TRBJ1-6; D perhaps matches TRBD1 (5 bases). Germline-derived CDR1 and CDR2 are SNHLY and FYNNEI. CDR3 length: 15 residues. Trimming took 3 bases from V and 7 from J, leaving 13 bases between them. The CDR3: CASSESGDGNSPLHF. For the CDR3, the DNA is TGTGCCAGCAGTGAGTCGGGGGACGGGAATTCACCCCTCCACTTT.

The J gene is TRBJ2-5, the V gene TRBV4-1; D is unclear. This CDR3 region has 13 residues. V lost 1 base and J lost 5, with 8 bases in between. CDR1 and CDR2 (germline): MGHRA, YSYEKL. CDR3: CASSQGRLETQYF. The CDR3 nucleotides read TGCGCCAGCAGCCAAGGTCGACTTGAGACCCAGTACTTC.

The V and J genes are TRBV6-7 and TRBJ1-5, with D perhaps TRBD1 (5 bases). TRBV6-7 qualifies as an ORF whose function is uncertain. Trimming took 6 bases from V and 7 from J, leaving 19 bases between them. The CDR3 is 15 amino acids. For the CDR3, the DNA is TGTGCCAGCAGGGGGGGGAAGGGGCAGCGACAGCCCCAGCATTTT. Translating it yields CASRGGKGQRQPQHF.

The rearrangement joins TRBV5-8 to TRBJ1-1; D is unclear. This CDR3 contains 14 residues. The ends were cut back, 3 bases at V and 6 bases at J, with 15 bases in the middle. CDR1 is SGHTS and CDR2 is YDEGEE in the germline V gene. The DNA for the CDR3 is TGTGCCAGCAGCTCCTCCCGCCTTAGCCCTGAAGCTTTCTTT. Its translation: CASSSSRLSPEAFF.

The chain employs TRBV4-2 and TRBJ2-1; 11 bases are a match to TRBD2. The germline CDR1 and CDR2 sequences are LGHNA and YNFKEQ. The CDR3 has 16 amino acids. The J segment lost 7 bases and the V segment lost 4 bases, leaving 9 bases of the junction unmatched. The CDR3 nucleotides read TGTGCCAGCAGCCGACCCACTAGCGGGGGAGGGAATGAGCAGTTCTTC. It translates to CASSRPTSGGGNEQFF.

The J gene is TRBJ1-3, the V gene TRBV4-3, with 9 nucleotides matching TRBD1. V lost 1 base to trimming and J lost 0 bases; unmatched junction nucleotides: 13. This CDR3 is built from 20 residues. Germline assignment: CDR1 LGHNA and CDR2 YSLEER. CDR3 sequence: CASSQGRTGDYPSSGNTIYF. CDR3 nucleotides: TGCGCCAGCAGCCAAGGACGGACAGGGGATTACCCAAGCTCTGGAAACACCATATATTTT.

The chain combines TRBV19 with TRBJ2-7; weak D call: TRBD1 (5 bases). The germline V gene has CDR1 LNHDA and CDR2 SQIVND (reference sequence). This CDR3 spans 11 amino acids. Between the trimmed V and J ends, which lost 7 bases and 4 bases, there was a span of 8 bases. CDR3 sequence: CASTQGYEQYF. Written as DNA, the CDR3 is TGTGCCAGTACCCAGGGTTACGAGCAGTACTTC.

The gene calls are TRBV5-4 and TRBJ1-2, with 11 bases matching TRBD1. The CDR3 spans 13 residues. Germline lookup yields CDR1 SGHNT and CDR2 YYREEE (reference sequence). The trim removed 6 bases at V and 8 bases at J, leaving 6 bases unmatched. CDR3 nucleotide sequence: TGTGCCAGCACTCCGGGACAGGGGGACGGCTACACCTTC. It translates to CASTPGQGDGYTF.

This chain links TRBV29-1 with TRBJ2-3; no clear D. V shed 7 bases and J shed 3 bases, with 14 bases lying between them. This CDR3 comprises 13 residues. Germline lookup yields CDR1 SQVTM and CDR2 ANQGSEA. CDR3 sequence (DNA): TGCAGCGCTCCGCCGCCGGAGACAGATACGCAGTATTTT. Its protein is CSAPPPETDTQYF.

The V gene is TRBV29-1, the J gene TRBJ2-5, with 9 bases lining up with TRBD1. This CDR3 is 12 amino acids long. From germline, CDR1 is SQVTM and CDR2 ANQGSEA. The V gene end was trimmed by 8 bases and the J gene end by 3 bases; junction bases not matched to a gene: 4. The CDR3 is CSSRTGEETQYF. CDR3 bases: TGCAGCTCCCGGACAGGGGAAGAGACCCAGTACTTC.

Regarding this clone: At one end, the junction sequence differs from germline, possibly due to a read error. The sample holds other DNA sequences that translate to the same CDR3. The J gene is TRBJ1-5, the V gene TRBV30; 9 bases match TRBD1. The germline V gene has CDR1 GTSNPN and CDR2 SVGIG (reference sequence). The CDR3 spans 15 residues. The DNA for the CDR3 is TGTGCCTGTAGAACGGGACAGGGCCTAGAAGGGCCCCAACATTTT. This encodes CACRTGQGLEGPQHF.

J is TRBJ2-7 and V is TRBV11-2; D unresolved. Trimming cost V 5 bases and J 0 bases, with 14 bases left between them. The CDR3 covers 15 residues. Germline assignment: CDR1 SGHAT and CDR2 FQNNGV. This CDR3 is CASSPLSLSSYEQYF. Written as DNA, the CDR3 is TGTGCCAGCAGCCCCCTCTCTCTGAGCTCCTACGAGCAGTACTTC. Full variable domain (missing parts from reference TRBV11-2 and TRBJ2-7): EAGVAQSPRYKIIEKRQSVAFWCNPISGHATLYWYQQILGQGPKLLIQFQNNGVVDDSQLPKDRFSAERLKGVDSTLKIQPAKLEDSAVYLCASSPLSLSSYEQYFGPGTRLTVT.